The 21 T cell receptor beta chains below were found in one sample sequenced in a study of tumor-infiltrating lymphocytes in primary liver carcinoma. Unsorted whole blood served as the source of blood RNA, and germline DNA was extracted as well. Total RNA (approximately 0.5 ug) served as template for TCR beta cDNA synthesis primed by a constant-region primer. Investigators got TCR beta libraries out of three nested multiplex PCR rounds, done with slightly modified ARM-PCR. Two initial PCR rounds of approximately 10 cycles each paired TRBV1-TRBV30 forward primers with a C-beta reverse primer. In TCRdb, the multiplex PCR reads were re-called with MiXCR into one record per CDR3 protein. The sample records approximately 330,000 distinct CDR3 sequences, roughly two thirds being singletons. The specimen sequenced was peripheral blood. The source of these receptors is a man between 40 and 49 years old with primary liver carcinoma and hepatitis B virus infection.

This clonotype appeared many times. The rearrangement links TRBV7-3 to TRBJ1-1, with D tentatively TRBD1 (5 bases). CDR1 and CDR2 (germline): SGHTA, FQGTGA. The CDR3 loop spans 13 amino acids. With 3 bases removed from V and 0 bases from J, the gap between germline ends came to 5 bases. The CDR3 nucleotides are TGTGCCAGCAGCTTGACAGTGAACACTGAAGCTTTCTTT. It yields the protein CASSLTVNTEAFF.

CDR3: CASNRGRVYEQYF. The DNA of the CDR3 is TGTGCCAGCAACCGAGGGAGGGTCTACGAGCAGTACTTC. The chain is built from TRBV6-2 or TRBV6-3 and TRBJ2-7; 7 positions agree with TRBD2. The CDR3 is made up of 13 amino acids. V trimming: 7 bases; J trimming: 3 bases; junction bases outside the gene matches: 6. Germline V CDR1 and CDR2: MNHEY, SVGEGT.

This clonotype has only one observation. Likely a read error: the CDR3 ends without its conserved phenylalanine or tryptophan. The CDR3 spells CASSKASVVPQYL. In DNA form, the CDR3 reads TGTGCCAGCAGTAAAGCGTCGGTAGTTCCGCAGTATTTG. The chain joins TRBV6-6 to TRBJ2-3, with no clear D. V lost 5 bases to trimming and J lost 10 bases, with 16 bases between them. The CDR3 is made up of 13 amino acids. Germline CDR1 is MNHNY and CDR2 is SVGAGI (reference sequence).

This clonotype came up a few times. This could be a read error, since a much larger clone is one nucleotide away. In this CDR3 the conserved last residue, phenylalanine or tryptophan, is missing, so a read error is likely. This chain connects TRBV4-1 to TRBJ2-1; 12 bases are a match to TRBD1. Germline-derived CDR1 and CDR2 are MGHRA and YSYEKL. The trim removed 3 bases at V and 8 bases at J, leaving 11 bases unmatched. The CDR3 has 17 amino acids. The CDR3, as DNA: TGCGCCAGCAGCCATAACACCGGGACAGGGGGCCGAGATGAGCAGTTCCTC. This encodes CASSHNTGTGGRDEQFL.

V and J are TRBV5-1 and TRBJ2-3; the match to TRBD2 covers 7 bases. J gave up 0 bases and V 2 bases, and 3 bases lay outside the gene matches. This CDR3 has 15 amino acids. Germline V CDR1 and CDR2: SGHRS, YFSETQ. Here the CDR3 reads CASSFSGKSTDTQYF. DNA for the CDR3: TGCGCCAGCAGCTTCAGCGGGAAAAGCACAGATACGCAGTATTTT.

The table lists this clonotype with a few counts. Given a much more abundant clone one base away, this may be a read error. V and J are TRBV6-1 and TRBJ1-4; D possibly corresponds to TRBD1 (5 bases). This CDR3 is built from 14 residues. The V end lost 7 bases, the J end lost 7 bases, and 16 bases lay between the germline ends. The germline CDR1 and CDR2 sequences are MNHNS and SASEGT. CDR3 region: CASKRAGVFEKLFF. In DNA form, the CDR3 reads TGTGCCAGCAAGAGAGCGGGGGTTTTTGAAAAACTGTTTTTT.

Of note for this clonotype: One end of the junction fails to match germline, which may point to a read error. The CDR3 region has the DNA TGTGACAGCATCCCCACCGGCAGCACAGATACGCAGTATTTT. This codes for CDSIPTGSTDTQYF. The rearrangement joins TRBV11-2 to TRBJ2-3; D unresolved. CDR1 is SGHAT and CDR2 is FQNNGV in the germline V gene. The CDR3 is 14 amino acids.

The CDR3 loop is CAIASGGGGEQYF. The CDR3 DNA sequence: TGTGCCATCGCTAGCGGGGGTGGGGGCGAGCAGTACTTC. The gene calls are TRBV10-3 and TRBJ2-7, with 10 nucleotides matching TRBD2. The CDR3 loop spans 13 amino acids. V trimming: 8 bases; J trimming: 6 bases; junction bases outside the gene matches: 7. Per the germline V gene, CDR1 is ENHRY and CDR2 is SYGVKD.

About this clonotype: One end of the junction varies from germline; a read error may be responsible. V usage is TRBV11-2 and J usage is TRBJ2-1; D ambiguous. Germline CDR1 and CDR2: SGHAT and FQNNGV. CDR3 length equals 14 residues. The CDR3 sequence is CASSLATATNEQLF. CDR3 coding DNA: TGTGCCAGCAGCTTAGCCACAGCTACGAATGAACAGCTCTTC.

Turning to this clonotype: One base away lies a much larger clone, so this may be a sequencing read error. The chain couples TRBV4-3 to TRBJ2-7; D unresolved. The CDR3 is 16 amino acids. The germline V gene encodes CDR1 LGHNA and CDR2 YSLEER. The CDR3 coding sequence is TGCGCCAGCACCCAAGGAGCCCCGGGCACAGCCTACGAGCAGTACTTC. It is translated as CASTQGAPGTAYEQYF.

This clonotype was detected ten times or more. The genes are TRBV4-3 and TRBJ2-1; D not resolved. The CDR3 spans 13 residues. Germline CDR1 and CDR2: LGHNA and YSLEER. With 8 bases removed from V and 4 bases from J, the gap between germline ends came to 12 bases. The CDR3 nucleotides are TGCGCCAGCGGTCCCGGTGGTTACAATGAGCAGTTCTTC. Residues: CASGPGGYNEQFF.

The rearrangement links TRBV4-1 to TRBJ1-1; no clear D gene. Trimming took off 4 bases at V and 0 bases at J, with 12 bases between the two ends. Germline V CDR1 and CDR2: MGHRA, YSYEKL. The CDR3 spans 15 residues. This chain's CDR3 is CASSLVTQMNTEAFF. DNA for the CDR3: TGCGCCAGCAGCCTAGTGACACAGATGAACACTGAAGCTTTCTTT.

This clonotype was picked up one time. The rearrangement links TRBV29-1 to TRBJ1-4; D gene ambiguous. The CDR3 runs to 11 residues. CDR1 and CDR2 (germline): SQVTM, ANQGSEA. Trimming pared 4 bases from V and 13 bases from J, leaving 13 bases between. CDR3 amino acids: CSVGEYEGLFF. CDR3 nucleotides: TGCAGCGTTGGAGAGTACGAAGGACTGTTTTTT.

As to this clonotype: The junction does not match germline at one end; this may be a read error. The CDR3 region has the DNA TGTGCCAGCAGTCAGGGGGCAGGGAGCACCGGGGAGCTGTTGTTT. This gives the protein CASSQGAGSTGELLF. The gene calls are TRBV6-1 and TRBJ2-2; 8 nucleotides align to TRBD1. This CDR3 has 15 amino acids. Per the germline V gene, CDR1 is MNHNS and CDR2 is SASEGT.

With regard to this clonotype: Because the CDR3 is missing its conserved closing phenylalanine or tryptophan, this is likely a read error. The V call is TRBV28, the J call TRBJ1-1; D uncertain. This CDR3 region has 12 residues. Trimming took 7 bases from V and 4 from J, leaving 10 bases between them. Germline V CDR1 and CDR2: MDHEN, SYDVKM. The CDR3 nucleotides are TGTGCCAGCACTTGGGGTGGCACTGAAGCTTTCCTT. Translating it yields CASTWGGTEAFL.

The rearrangement uses TRBV6-2 or TRBV6-3 and TRBJ2-7, with D tentatively TRBD1 (5 bases). Germline V CDR1 and CDR2: MNHEY, SVGEGT. The V end lost 4 bases, the J end lost 5 bases, and 15 bases lay between the germline ends. There are 14 residues in the CDR3. CDR3 in DNA: TGTGCCAGCAGTTGGGGCTCGGACCCCAACGAGCAGTACTTC. The encoded protein is CASSWGSDPNEQYF.

As concerns this clonotype: A read error may be the cause here, since a much bigger clone is one base away. V usage is TRBV5-5 and J usage is TRBJ2-7; possible D gene TRBD1, 6 bases. The CDR3 has 15 amino acids. Looked up from germline, CDR1 is SGHKS and CDR2 is YYEKEE (reference sequence). Trimming stripped 6 bases from V and 1 base from J, with 17 bases between. DNA of the CDR3: TGTGCCAGCAAACAAACAGGGACGGCATCCTACGAGCAGTACTTC. Its translation: CASKQTGTASYEQYF.

This clonotype has a count of ten or more. The CDR3 here is CASSQVGGNEKLFF. CDR3 nucleotide sequence: TGCGCCAGCAGCCAAGTTGGCGGAAACGAAAAACTGTTTTTT. The chain has TRBV4-3 and TRBJ1-4, with D unresolved. Germline CDR1 is LGHNA and CDR2 is YSLEER. V was pared by 1 base and J by 8 bases, with 11 bases between. CDR3 length: 14 residues.

The chain joins TRBV11-1 to TRBJ2-1; D is unresolved. The CDR3 runs 15 residues. Germline values: CDR1 SGHAT, CDR2 FQDESV (reference sequence). V lost 5 bases and J lost 7, with 18 bases in between. The CDR3 loop reads CASSPLLMMGNEQFF. The CDR3 DNA follows: TGTGCCAGCAGCCCCCTGCTGATGATGGGAAATGAGCAGTTCTTC.

There are many counts of this clonotype. The chain combines TRBV6-2 or TRBV6-3 with TRBJ1-1; no clear D. Germline-derived CDR1 and CDR2 are MNHEY and SVGEGT. With 8 bases removed from V and 1 base from J, the gap between germline ends came to 11 bases. CDR3 length: 13 amino acids. The CDR3 here is CASGEQKNTEAFF. The CDR3 DNA reads TGTGCCAGCGGGGAGCAGAAGAACACTGAAGCTTTCTTT.

This clonotype was seen repeatedly, ten times or more. The genes are TRBV4-3 and TRBJ1-2, with TRBD1 identical over 7 bases. Germline V gives CDR1 LGHNA, CDR2 YSLEER. Unmatched junction bases numbered 6, after V lost 4 bases and J lost 4 bases. This CDR3 has 14 amino acids. The chain's CDR3 is CASSPTDRLYGYTF. The CDR3 DNA is TGCGCCAGCAGCCCAACGGACAGGCTCTATGGCTACACCTTC.